This T cell receptor beta chain was recovered during a study of blood T cell repertoires in COVID-19. As for the study in general: The origin of the acute and convalescent COVID-19 samples was the United States, Italy and Spain. Sources were T cells, B-cell-depleted T cells, or PBMCs; the material itself was cDNA or gDNA.

This clone was observed a few times. Original analysis: Reference gene primers were amplified, and this amplification served to estimate nucleated cell counts. The table came from immunoSEQ multiplex PCR; TCRdb's copy has only in-frame clones and leaves some out. That table is the source of V, J and clone size, and D and trimming were worked out from the DNA. The sample consists of 120,000 to 150,000 clones, approximately 82% of them appearing once. The sample comprised peripheral blood. The TCR comes from a human donor with acute or convalescent COVID-19. The donor label of this sample is uncertain.

The DNA for the CDR3 is TGTGCCAGCAGCTTGCGGGCAGGGGGGGCCAACGTCCTGACTTTC. Its translation: CASSLRAGGANVLTF. This sequence joins TRBV5-6 and TRBJ2-6; weak D call: TRBD1 (5 bases). The germline V gene has CDR1 SGHDT and CDR2 YYEEEE. The CDR3 contains 15 residues. The V gene lost 1 base and the J gene lost 4 bases, with 9 bases spanning the gap.